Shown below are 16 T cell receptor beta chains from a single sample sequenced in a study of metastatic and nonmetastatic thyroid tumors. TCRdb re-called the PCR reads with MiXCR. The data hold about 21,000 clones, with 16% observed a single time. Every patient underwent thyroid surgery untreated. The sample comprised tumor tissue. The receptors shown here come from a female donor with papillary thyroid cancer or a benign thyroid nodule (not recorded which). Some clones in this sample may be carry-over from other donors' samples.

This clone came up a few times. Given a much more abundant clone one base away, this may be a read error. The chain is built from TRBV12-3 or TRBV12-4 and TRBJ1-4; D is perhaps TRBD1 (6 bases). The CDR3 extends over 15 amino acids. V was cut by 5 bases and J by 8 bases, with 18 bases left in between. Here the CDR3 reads CASSPEGGGAEKLFF. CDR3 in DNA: TGTGCCAGCAGTCCGGAGGGGGGCGGGGCGGAAAAACTGTTTTTT.

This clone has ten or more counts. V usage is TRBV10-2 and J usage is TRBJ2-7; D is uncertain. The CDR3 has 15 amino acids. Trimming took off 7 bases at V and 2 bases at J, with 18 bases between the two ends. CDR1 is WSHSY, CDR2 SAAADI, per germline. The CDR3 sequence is CASIEPAGSTYEQYF. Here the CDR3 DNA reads TGCGCCAGCATAGAACCCGCCGGGTCGACCTACGAGCAGTACTTC.

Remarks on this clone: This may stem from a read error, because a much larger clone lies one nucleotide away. Here the CDR3 reads CDSRSPRQGAPSTEAFF. The CDR3 nucleotides are TGTGACAGCAGATCTCCGAGACAGGGGGCGCCAAGCACTGAAGCTTTCTTT. V is TRBV4-2 and J is TRBJ1-1, with 10 bases identical to TRBD1. The CDR3 loop spans 17 amino acids. Germline V CDR1 and CDR2: LGHNA, YNFKEQ.

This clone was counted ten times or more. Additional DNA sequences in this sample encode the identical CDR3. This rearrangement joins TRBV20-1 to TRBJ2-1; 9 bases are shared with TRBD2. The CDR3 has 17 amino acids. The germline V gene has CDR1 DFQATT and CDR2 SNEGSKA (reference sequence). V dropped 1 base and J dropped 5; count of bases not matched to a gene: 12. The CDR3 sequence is CSARGRGGAILHNEQFF. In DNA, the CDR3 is TGCAGTGCTAGAGGTCGCGGGGGGGCCATACTCCACAATGAGCAGTTCTTC.

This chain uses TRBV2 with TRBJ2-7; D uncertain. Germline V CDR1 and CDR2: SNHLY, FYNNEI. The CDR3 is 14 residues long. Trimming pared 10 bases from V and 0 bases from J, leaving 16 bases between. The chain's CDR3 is CAIKRWPSSYEQYF. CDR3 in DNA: TGTGCCATAAAGCGCTGGCCTTCCTCCTACGAGCAGTACTTC.

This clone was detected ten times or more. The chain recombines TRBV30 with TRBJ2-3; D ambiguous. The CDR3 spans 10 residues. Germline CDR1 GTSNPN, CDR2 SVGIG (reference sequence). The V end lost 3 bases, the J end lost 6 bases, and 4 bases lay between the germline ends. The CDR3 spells CAWRGDTQYF. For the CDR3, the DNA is TGTGCCTGGAGGGGGGATACGCAGTATTTT.

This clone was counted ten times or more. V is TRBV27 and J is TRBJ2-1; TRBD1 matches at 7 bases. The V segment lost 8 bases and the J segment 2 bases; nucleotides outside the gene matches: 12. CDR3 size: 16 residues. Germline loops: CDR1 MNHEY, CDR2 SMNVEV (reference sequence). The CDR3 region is CASAPRGLGTYNEQFF. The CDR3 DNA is TGTGCCAGCGCCCCGAGGGGGCTAGGGACCTACAATGAGCAGTTCTTC.

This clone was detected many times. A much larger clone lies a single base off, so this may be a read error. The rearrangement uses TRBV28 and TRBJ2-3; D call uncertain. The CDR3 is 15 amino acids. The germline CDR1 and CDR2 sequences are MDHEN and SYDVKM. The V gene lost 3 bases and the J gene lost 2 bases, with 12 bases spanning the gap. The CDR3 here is CASSFPECFTDTQYF. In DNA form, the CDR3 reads TGTGCCAGCAGTTTCCCTGAGTGTTTCACAGATACGCAGTATTTT.

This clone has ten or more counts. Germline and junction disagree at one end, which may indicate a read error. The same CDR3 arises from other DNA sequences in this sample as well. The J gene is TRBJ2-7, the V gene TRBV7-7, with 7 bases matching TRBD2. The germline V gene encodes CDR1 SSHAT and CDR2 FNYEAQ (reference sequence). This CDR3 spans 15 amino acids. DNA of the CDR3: TGTGCTAGCAGCCCGTTGGGGGGGGACTCCTACGAGCAGTACTTC. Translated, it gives CASSPLGGDSYEQYF.

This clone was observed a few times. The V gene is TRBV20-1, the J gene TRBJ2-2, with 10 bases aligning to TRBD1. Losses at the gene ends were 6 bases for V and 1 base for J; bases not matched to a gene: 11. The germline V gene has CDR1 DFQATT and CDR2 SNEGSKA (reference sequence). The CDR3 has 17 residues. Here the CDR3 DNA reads TGCAGTGCAGCCGTGACAGGGGGCCTATTGAACACCGGGGAGCTGTTTTTT. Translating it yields CSAAVTGGLLNTGELFF.

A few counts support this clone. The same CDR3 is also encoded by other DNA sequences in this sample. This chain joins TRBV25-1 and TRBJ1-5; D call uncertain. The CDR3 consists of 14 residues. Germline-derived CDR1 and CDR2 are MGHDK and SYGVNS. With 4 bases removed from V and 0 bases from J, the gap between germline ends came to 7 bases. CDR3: CASSARYSNQPQHF. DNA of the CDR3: TGTGCCAGCAGTGCTCGATATAGCAATCAGCCCCAGCATTTT. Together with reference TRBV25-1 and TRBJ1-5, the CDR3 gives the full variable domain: EADIYQTPRYLVIGTGKKITLECSQTMGHDKMYWYQQDPGMELHLIHYSYGVNSTEKGDLSSESTVSRIRTEHFPLTLESARPSHTSQYLCASSARYSNQPQHFGDGTRLSIL.

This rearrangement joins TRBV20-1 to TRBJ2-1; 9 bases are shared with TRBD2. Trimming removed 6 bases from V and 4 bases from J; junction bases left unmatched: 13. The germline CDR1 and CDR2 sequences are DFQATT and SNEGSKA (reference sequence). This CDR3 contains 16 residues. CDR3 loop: CSALTTSGGAYNEQFF. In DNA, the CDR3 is TGCAGTGCACTGACGACTAGCGGTGGGGCTTACAATGAGCAGTTCTTC.

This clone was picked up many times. CDR3 residues: CASSLRHRTDTQYF. In DNA form, the CDR3 reads TGTGCCAGCAGCTTACGGCACCGCACAGATACGCAGTATTTT. The chain links TRBV7-2 to TRBJ2-3; D is undetermined. Germline assignment: CDR1 SGHTA and CDR2 FQGNSA. The CDR3 loop spans 14 amino acids. V was cut by 2 bases and J by 1 base, with 7 bases left in between. Filled out from reference TRBV7-2 and TRBJ2-3, the complete variable domain reads GAGVSQSPSNKVTEKGKDVELRCDPISGHTALYWYRQSLGQGLEFLIYFQGNSAPDKSGLPSDRFSAERTGGSVSTLTIQRTQQEDSAVYLCASSLRHRTDTQYFGPGTRLTVL.

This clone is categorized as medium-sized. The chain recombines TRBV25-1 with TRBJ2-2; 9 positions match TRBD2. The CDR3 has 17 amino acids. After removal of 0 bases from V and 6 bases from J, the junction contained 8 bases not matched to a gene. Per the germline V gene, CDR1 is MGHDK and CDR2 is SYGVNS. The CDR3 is CASSEYLRGGRAGELFF. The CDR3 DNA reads TGTGCCAGCAGTGAATATTTAAGGGGCGGGAGGGCCGGGGAGCTGTTTTTT.

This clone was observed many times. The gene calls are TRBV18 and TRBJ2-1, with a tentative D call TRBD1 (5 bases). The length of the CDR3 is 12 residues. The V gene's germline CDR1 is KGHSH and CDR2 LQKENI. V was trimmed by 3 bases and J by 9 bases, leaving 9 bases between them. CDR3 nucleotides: TGTGCCAGCTCACCTACACAGGTTGAGCAGTTCTTC. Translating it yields CASSPTQVEQFF.

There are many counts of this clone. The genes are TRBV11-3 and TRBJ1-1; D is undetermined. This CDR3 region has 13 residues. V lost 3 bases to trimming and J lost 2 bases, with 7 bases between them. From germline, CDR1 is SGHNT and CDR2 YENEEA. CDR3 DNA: TGTGCCAGCAGCTTGACTAGAAACACTGAAGCTTTCTTT. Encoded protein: CASSLTRNTEAFF.